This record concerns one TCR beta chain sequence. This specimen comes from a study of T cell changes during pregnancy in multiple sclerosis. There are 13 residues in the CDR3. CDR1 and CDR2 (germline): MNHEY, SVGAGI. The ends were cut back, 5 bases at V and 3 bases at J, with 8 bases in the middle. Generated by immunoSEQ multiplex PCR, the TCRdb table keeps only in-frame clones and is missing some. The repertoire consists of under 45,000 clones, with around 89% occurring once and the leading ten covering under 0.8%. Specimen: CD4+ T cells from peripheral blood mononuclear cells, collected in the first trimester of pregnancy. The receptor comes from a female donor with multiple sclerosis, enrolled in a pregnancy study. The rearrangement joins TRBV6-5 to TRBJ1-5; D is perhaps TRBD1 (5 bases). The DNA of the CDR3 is TGTGCCAGCAGTCGCAGGGCCAATCAGCCCCAGCATTTT. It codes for CASSRRANQPQHF.